This T cell receptor beta chain is from a study of blood T cell repertoires in COVID-19. Study context: Samples came from the United States, Italy and Spain, spanning acute and convalescent COVID-19. Sources were T cells, B-cell-depleted T cells, or PBMCs; the material itself was cDNA or gDNA.

Authors' analysis steps: From reference gene primer amplification, estimates of nucleated cell counts were derived. The table came from immunoSEQ multiplex PCR; TCRdb's copy has only in-frame clones and leaves some out. V and J calls and clone size are those listed in that table; D and trimming were worked out from the DNA. Of more than 50,000 clones in the sample, approximately 90% were seen once. J was trimmed by 0 bases and V by 0 bases; bases with no gene match: 7. This CDR3 contains 18 residues. Germline-derived CDR1 and CDR2 are LGHDT and YNNKEL (reference sequence). The J gene is TRBJ1-3, the V gene TRBV3-1 (or the pseudogene TRBV3-2); TRBD1 matches at 8 bases. Sequenced material: peripheral blood. This TCR came from a human donor in a cohort sampled during active COVID-19. The chain's CDR3 is CASSQEGTGGSSGNTIYF. The CDR3 DNA is TGTGCCAGCAGCCAAGAAGGGACAGGAGGGAGCTCTGGAAACACCATATATTTT.